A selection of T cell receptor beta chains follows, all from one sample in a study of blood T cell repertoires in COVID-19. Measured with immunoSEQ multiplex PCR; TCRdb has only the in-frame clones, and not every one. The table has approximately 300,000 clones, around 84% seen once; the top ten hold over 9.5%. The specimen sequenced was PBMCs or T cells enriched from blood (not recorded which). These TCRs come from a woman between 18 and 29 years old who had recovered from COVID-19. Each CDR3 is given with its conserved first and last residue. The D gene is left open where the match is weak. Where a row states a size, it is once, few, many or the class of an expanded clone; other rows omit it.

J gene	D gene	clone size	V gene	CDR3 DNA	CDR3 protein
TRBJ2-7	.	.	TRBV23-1	TGCGCCAGCAGTCAATCTAGGAAGGGCAGGGCTACCTACGAGCAGTACTTC	CASSQSRKGRATYEQYF
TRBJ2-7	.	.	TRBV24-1	TGTGCCACCAGTGCGGGTTGGTGGCAGGGGGAGGCGGGAGAGCAGTACTTC	CATSAGWWQGEAGEQYF
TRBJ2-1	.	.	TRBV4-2	TGTGCCAGCAGCCAAGACAGGGTAAATGAGCAGTTCTTC	CASSQDRVNEQFF
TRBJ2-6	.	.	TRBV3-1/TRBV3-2	TGTGCCAGCAGCCAAGCCGGACACCCTACAGGATCTGGGGCCAACGTCCTGACTTTC	CASSQAGHPTGSGANVLTF
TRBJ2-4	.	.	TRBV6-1	TGTGCCAGCAGTGATCCATTAGACACCGTCGTCGTTCAGTACTTC	CASSDPLDTVVVQYF
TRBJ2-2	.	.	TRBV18	TGTGCCAGCTCACCACCTAGCGGATCAGCTACAAACACCGGGGAGCTGTTTTTT	CASSPPSGSATNTGELFF
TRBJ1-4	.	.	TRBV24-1	TGTGCCACCAGTGATTTGGGGGAGAATGAAAAACTGTTTTTT	CATSDLGENEKLFF
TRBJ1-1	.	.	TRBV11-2	TGTGCCAGCAGCTTGGACGGGCGGGGAACTGAAGCTTTCTTT	CASSLDGRGTEAFF
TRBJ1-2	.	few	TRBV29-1	TGCAGCGTACGACAGGCAGCTAACTATGGCTACACCTTC	CSVRQAANYGYTF
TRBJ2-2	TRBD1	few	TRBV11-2	TGTGCCAGCAGCCGGGACAGGTACACCGGGGAGCTGTTTTTT	CASSRDRYTGELFF
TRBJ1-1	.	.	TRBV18	TGTGCCAGCTCACCAGGTCCGGGGACTGAAGCTTTCTTT	CASSPGPGTEAFF
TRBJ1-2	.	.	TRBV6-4	TGTGCCAGCAGTGACAGGGGTGGTGGGGGCTACACCTTC	CASSDRGGGGYTF
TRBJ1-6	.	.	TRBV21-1	TGTGCCAGCAGCAAAGTCACGAGGATAGAGTCTTATAATTCACCCCTCCACTTT	CASSKVTRIESYNSPLHF
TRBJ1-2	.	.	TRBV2	TGTGCCATTTGGGCAGGTAACTATGGCTACACCTTC	CAIWAGNYGYTF
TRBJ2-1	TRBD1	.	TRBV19	TGTGCCAGTAGTAGCCCGGCTTTCTTCGCCCCTCTCAAAGGACAGGGGAGCTCCTACAATGAGCAGTTCTTC	CASSSPAFFAPLKGQGSSYNEQFF
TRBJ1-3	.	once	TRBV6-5	TGTGCCAGCAGTTACTCGGCCTCTTCCTCTGGAAACACCATATATTTT	CASSYSASSSGNTIYF
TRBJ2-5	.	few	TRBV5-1	TGCGCCAGCAGCTTAAACCGGGATTCGGGGGCCCAGTACTTC	CASSLNRDSGAQYF
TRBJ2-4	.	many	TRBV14	TGTGCCAGCAGCCCTGCCTTGGAGAACATTCAGTACTTC	CASSPALENIQYF
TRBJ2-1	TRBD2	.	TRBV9	TGTGCCAGCAGCGTAGTCCCTAGCGGGAGGGGGAATGAGCAGTTCTTC	CASSVVPSGRGNEQFF
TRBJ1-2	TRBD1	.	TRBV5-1	TGCGCCAGCAGCTCCGCGACAGGGCGTCATGGCTACACCTTC	CASSSATGRHGYTF
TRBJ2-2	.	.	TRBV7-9	TGTGCCAGCAGCCCGAGGCGGAGAACTGAGAACACCGGGGAGCTGTTTTTT	CASSPRRRTENTGELFF
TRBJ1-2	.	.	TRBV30	TGTGCCTGGAGTCACCGGGAGGGTGGCTACACCTTC	CAWSHREGGYTF
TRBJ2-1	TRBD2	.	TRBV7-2	TGTGCCAGCAGCCTAGGGAGGGATTATTTGAATGAGCAGTTCTTC	CASSLGRDYLNEQFF
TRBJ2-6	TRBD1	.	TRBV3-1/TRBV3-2	TGTGCCAGCAGCCAAGCCGGGACAGGGCCCTCTGGGGCCAACGTCCTGACTTTC	CASSQAGTGPSGANVLTF
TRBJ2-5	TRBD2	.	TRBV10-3	TGTGCCATCAGGCCGGGACGCGGGGGGGTACAACAAGAGACCCAGTACTTC	CAIRPGRGGVQQETQYF
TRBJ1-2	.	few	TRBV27	TGTGCCAGCAGTTTAGCGGGGACCAACTATGGCTACACCTTC	CASSLAGTNYGYTF
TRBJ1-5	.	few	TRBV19	TGTGCCAGTGGACAGTCTAGCAATCAGCCCCAGCATTTT	CASGQSSNQPQHF
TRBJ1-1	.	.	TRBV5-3	TGTGCCAGAAGCTCACAACCGTTCTGGGAGGCTGAGGACACTGAAGCTTTCTTT	CARSSQPFWEAEDTEAFF
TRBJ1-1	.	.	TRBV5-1	TGCGCCAGCACCACAGGGTCGACTGAAGCTTTCTTT	CASTTGSTEAFF
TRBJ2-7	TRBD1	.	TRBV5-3	TGTGCCAGAAGCCCGATTGGAGGAAGGGGGCCCTCCTACGAGCAGTACTTC	CARSPIGGRGPSYEQYF
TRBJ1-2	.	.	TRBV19	TGTGCCAGTAGTATAGCGCCCTGGGGACAAGGGTATGGCTACACCTTC	CASSIAPWGQGYGYTF